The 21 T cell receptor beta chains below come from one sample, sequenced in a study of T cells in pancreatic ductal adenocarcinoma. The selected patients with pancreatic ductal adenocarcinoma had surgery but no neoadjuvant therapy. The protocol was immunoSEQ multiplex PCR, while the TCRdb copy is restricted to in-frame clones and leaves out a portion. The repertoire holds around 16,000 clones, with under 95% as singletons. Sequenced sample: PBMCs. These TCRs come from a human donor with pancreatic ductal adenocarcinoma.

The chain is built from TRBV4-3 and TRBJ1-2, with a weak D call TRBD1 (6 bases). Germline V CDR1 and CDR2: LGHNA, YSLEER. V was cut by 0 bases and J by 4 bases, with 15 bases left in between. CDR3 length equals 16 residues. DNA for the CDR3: TGCGCCAGCAGCCAAGATTGGACAGCCGGCGGCTATGGCTACACCTTC. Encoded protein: CASSQDWTAGGYGYTF.

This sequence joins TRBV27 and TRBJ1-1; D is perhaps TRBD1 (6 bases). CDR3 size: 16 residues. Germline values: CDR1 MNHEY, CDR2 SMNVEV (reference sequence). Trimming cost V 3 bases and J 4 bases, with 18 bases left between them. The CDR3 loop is CASSFSRGGGSTEAFF. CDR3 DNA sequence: TGTGCCAGCAGTTTCTCCCGAGGGGGGGGGTCCACTGAAGCTTTCTTT.

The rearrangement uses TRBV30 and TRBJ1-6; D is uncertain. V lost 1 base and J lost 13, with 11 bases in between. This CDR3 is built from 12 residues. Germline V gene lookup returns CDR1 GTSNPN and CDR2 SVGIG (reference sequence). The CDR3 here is CAWSDPGPPLHF. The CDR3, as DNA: TGTGCCTGGAGTGACCCCGGACCTCCCCTCCACTTT.

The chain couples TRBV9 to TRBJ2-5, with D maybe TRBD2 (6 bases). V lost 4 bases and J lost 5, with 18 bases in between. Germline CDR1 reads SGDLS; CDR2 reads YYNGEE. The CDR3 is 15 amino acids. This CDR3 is CASSYGEAQAETQYF. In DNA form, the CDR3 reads TGTGCCAGCAGCTACGGGGAGGCACAAGCGGAGACCCAGTACTTC.

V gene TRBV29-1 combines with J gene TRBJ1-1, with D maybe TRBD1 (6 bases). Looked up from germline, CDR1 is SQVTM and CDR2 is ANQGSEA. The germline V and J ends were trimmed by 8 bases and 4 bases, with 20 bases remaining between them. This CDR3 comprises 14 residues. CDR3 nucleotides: TGCAGCTTACGTTCCGGGGGCGCGGGCACTGAAGCTTTCTTT. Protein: CSLRSGGAGTEAFF.

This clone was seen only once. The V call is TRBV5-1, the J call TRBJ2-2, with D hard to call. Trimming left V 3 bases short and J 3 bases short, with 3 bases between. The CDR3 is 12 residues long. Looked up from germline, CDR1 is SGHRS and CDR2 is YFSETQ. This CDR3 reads CASSSYTGELFF. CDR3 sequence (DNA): TGCGCCAGCAGCTCTTACACCGGGGAGCTGTTTTTT.

CDR3 sequence: CASSQGTGGYRGTNEKLFF. Written as DNA, the CDR3 is TGCGCCAGCAGCCAAGGGACAGGGGGCTATAGGGGAACTAATGAAAAACTGTTTTTT. V usage is TRBV4-3 and J usage is TRBJ1-4; 11 bases fit TRBD1. CDR1 and CDR2 from the germline V gene are LGHNA and YSLEER. The V gene end was trimmed by 1 base and the J gene end by 1 base; junction bases not matched to a gene: 8. This CDR3 comprises 19 residues.

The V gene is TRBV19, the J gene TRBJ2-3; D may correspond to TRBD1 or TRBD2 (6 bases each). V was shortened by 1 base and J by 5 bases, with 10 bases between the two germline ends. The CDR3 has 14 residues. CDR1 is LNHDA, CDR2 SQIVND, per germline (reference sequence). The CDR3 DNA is TGTGCCAGTAGTATAGGGGGGGCGGAAGATACGCAGTATTTT. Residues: CASSIGGAEDTQYF.

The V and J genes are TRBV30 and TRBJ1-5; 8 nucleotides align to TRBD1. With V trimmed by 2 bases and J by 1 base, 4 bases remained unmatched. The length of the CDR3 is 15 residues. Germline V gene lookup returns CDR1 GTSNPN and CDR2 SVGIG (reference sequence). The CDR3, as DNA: TGTGCCTGGAGTCCTGGACAGGGAAGCAATCAGCCCCAGCATTTT. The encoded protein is CAWSPGQGSNQPQHF.

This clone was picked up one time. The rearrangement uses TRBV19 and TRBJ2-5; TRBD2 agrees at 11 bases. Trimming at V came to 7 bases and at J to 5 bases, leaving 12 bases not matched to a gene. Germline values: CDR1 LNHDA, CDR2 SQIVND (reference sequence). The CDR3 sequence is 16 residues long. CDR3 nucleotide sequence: TGTGCCAGTACCGCAGGCCCCGGGACTAGCGGCGAGACCCAGTACTTC. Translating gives CASTAGPGTSGETQYF.

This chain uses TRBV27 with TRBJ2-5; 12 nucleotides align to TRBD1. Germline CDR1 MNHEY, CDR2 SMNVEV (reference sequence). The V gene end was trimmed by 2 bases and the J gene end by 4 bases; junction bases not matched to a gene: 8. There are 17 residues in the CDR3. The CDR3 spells CASSLGTGGAYGETQYF. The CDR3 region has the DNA TGTGCCAGCAGTTTAGGGACAGGGGGCGCATACGGAGAGACCCAGTACTTC.

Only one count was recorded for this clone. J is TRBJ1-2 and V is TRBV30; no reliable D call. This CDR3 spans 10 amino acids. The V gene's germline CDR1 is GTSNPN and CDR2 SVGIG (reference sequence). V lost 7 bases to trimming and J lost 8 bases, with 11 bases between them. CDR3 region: CAFRPGGYTF. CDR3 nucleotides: TGTGCCTTCCGACCGGGCGGCTACACCTTC.

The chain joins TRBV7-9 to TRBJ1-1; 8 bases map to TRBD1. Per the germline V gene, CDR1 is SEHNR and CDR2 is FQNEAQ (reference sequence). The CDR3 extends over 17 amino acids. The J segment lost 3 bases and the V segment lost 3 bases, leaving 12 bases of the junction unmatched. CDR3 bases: TGTGCCAGCAGCTTGCGGGGGCAGGACAGGGTGGACACTGAAGCTTTCTTT. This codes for CASSLRGQDRVDTEAFF.

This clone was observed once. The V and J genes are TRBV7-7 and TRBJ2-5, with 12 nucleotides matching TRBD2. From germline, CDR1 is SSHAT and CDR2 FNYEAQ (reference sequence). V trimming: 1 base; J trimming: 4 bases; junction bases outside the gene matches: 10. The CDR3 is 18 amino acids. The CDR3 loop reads CASSLDSLAGGPGETQYF. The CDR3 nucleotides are TGTGCCAGCAGCTTAGATTCTCTAGCGGGGGGGCCGGGAGAGACCCAGTACTTC.

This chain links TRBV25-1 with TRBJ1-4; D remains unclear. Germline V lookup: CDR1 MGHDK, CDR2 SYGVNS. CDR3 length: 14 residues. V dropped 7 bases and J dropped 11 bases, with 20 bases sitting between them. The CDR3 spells CASMRARENGKLFF. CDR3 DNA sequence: TGTGCCAGCATGAGAGCCAGAGAAAACGGGAAACTGTTTTTT.

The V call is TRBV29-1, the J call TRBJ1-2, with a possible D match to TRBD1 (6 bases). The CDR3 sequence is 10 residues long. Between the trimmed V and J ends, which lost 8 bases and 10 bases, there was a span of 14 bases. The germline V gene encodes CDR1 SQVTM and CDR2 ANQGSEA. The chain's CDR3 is CSTRQADYTF. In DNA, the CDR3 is TGCAGCACCAGACAGGCGGACTACACCTTC.

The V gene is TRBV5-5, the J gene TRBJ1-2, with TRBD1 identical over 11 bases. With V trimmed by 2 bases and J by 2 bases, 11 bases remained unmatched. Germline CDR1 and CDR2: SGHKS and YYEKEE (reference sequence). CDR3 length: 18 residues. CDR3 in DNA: TGTGCCAGCAGCTTCCCTCGAGGACAGGGGGCTCGGAACTATGGCTACACCTTC. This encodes CASSFPRGQGARNYGYTF.

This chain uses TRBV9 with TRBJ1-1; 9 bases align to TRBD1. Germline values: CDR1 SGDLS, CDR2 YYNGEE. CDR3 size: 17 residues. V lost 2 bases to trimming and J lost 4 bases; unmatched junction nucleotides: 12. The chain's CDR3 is CASSVTGGPTLGTEAFF. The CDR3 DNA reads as TGTGCCAGCAGCGTCACAGGGGGCCCAACCCTGGGCACTGAAGCTTTCTTT.

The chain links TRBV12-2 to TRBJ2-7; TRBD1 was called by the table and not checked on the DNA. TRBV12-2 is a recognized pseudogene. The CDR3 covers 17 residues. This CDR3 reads CASRLARGRGDTYEQYF. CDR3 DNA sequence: TGTGCAAGTCGCTTAGCGAGGGGCAGGGGGGATACCTACGAGCAGTACTTC.

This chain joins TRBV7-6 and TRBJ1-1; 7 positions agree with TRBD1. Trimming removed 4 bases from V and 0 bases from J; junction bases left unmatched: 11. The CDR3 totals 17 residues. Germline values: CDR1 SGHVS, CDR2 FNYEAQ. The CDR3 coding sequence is TGTGCCAGCAGCTCGACCAAAATACAGGGGATGAACACTGAAGCTTTCTTT. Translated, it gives CASSSTKIQGMNTEAFF.

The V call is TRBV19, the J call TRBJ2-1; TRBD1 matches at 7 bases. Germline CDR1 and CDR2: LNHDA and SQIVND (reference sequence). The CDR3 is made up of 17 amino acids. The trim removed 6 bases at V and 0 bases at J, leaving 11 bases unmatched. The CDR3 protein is CASRQPGQSSSYNEQFF. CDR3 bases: TGTGCCAGTAGGCAACCGGGACAGTCCAGCTCCTACAATGAGCAGTTCTTC.